The 21 T cell receptor beta chains in this list originate from one sample, sequenced in a study of shared clonotypes between healthy human individuals. Generated by immunoSEQ multiplex PCR, the TCRdb table keeps only in-frame clones and is missing some. This sample has 2 million to 3 million clones, with approximately 94% found just once. Sequencing used naive CD4+ T cells sorted from blood. Subset here: CD45RA+ positively selected. These receptors were taken from a man aged 18 to 29 in good health.

This chain connects TRBV6-5 to TRBJ1-3; D unclear. V was shortened by 5 bases and J by 1 base, with 9 bases between the two germline ends. Germline CDR1 and CDR2: MNHEY and SVGAGI. The CDR3 runs to 14 residues. The CDR3 protein is CASSPAFSGNTIYF. CDR3 bases: TGTGCCAGCAGTCCAGCGTTTTCTGGAAACACCATATATTTT.

The gene calls are TRBV5-1 and TRBJ2-3, with D possibly TRBD1 on 6 matching bases. The CDR3 totals 15 residues. CDR1 SGHRS and CDR2 YFSETQ come from the germline V gene. Trimming removed 0 bases at V and 2 bases at J, with 10 bases between. The CDR3 DNA follows: TGCGCCAGCAGCTTGGATGGACAGACCACAGATACGCAGTATTTT. This gives the protein CASSLDGQTTDTQYF.

The chain combines TRBV5-4 with TRBJ1-6, with 7 bases that match TRBD1. This CDR3 is 14 amino acids long. With 4 bases clipped from V and 8 bases from J, the junction kept 6 bases outside the gene matches. The V gene's germline CDR1 is SGHNT and CDR2 YYREEE (reference sequence). For the CDR3, the DNA is TGTGCCAGCAGCCTCCGGGACAGATATTCACCCCTCCACTTT. It is translated as CASSLRDRYSPLHF.

The chain combines TRBV29-1 with TRBJ2-5; D might be TRBD1 or TRBD2, each matching 6 bases. With the DNA end fitting TRBJ2-7 better, the J assignment may be wrong. Germline-derived CDR1 and CDR2 are SQVTM and ANQGSEA. This CDR3 has 15 residues. The CDR3 reads CSVSGGPYSSYEQYF. The CDR3 nucleotides read TGCAGCGTTTCCGGGGGCCCCTACAGCTCCTACGAGCAGTACTTC.

For this clone: The sample has other DNA sequences that encode this CDR3 too. The rearrangement uses TRBV2 and TRBJ2-2; the D gene is possibly TRBD2 (6 bases). CDR3 length: 14 amino acids. The V gene lost 4 bases and the J gene lost 4 bases, with 10 bases spanning the gap. Germline V CDR1 and CDR2: SNHLY, FYNNEI. CDR3 in amino acids: CASSVQGGTGELFF. The DNA for the CDR3 is TGTGCCAGCAGTGTCCAGGGAGGCACCGGGGAGCTGTTTTTT.

The genes are TRBV7-6 and TRBJ2-3; D tentatively fits TRBD1 or TRBD2 (5 bases each). V dropped 5 bases and J dropped 2 bases, with 23 bases sitting between them. The CDR3 is made up of 18 amino acids. Germline loops: CDR1 SGHVS, CDR2 FNYEAQ. The CDR3 DNA is TGTGCCAGCAGCCACGTCAAGAACCGGGACCGAGTCACAGATACGCAGTATTTT. Translation gives CASSHVKNRDRVTDTQYF.

The rearrangement joins TRBV7-2 to TRBJ2-5; 7 bases map to TRBD1. V lost 1 base and J lost 0; bases outside the gene matches: 2. This CDR3 contains 15 residues. Per the germline V gene, CDR1 is SGHTA and CDR2 is FQGNSA. The CDR3 DNA is TGTGCCAGCAGCTTAGGACAGGGCCACCAAGAGACCCAGTACTTC. It codes for CASSLGQGHQETQYF. Together with reference TRBV7-2 and TRBJ2-5, the CDR3 gives the full variable domain: GAGVSQSPSNKVTEKGKDVELRCDPISGHTALYWYRQSLGQGLEFLIYFQGNSAPDKSGLPSDRFSAERTGGSVSTLTIQRTQQEDSAVYLCASSLGQGHQETQYFGPGTRLLVL.

The rearrangement links TRBV5-6 to TRBJ1-2; D is ambiguous. CDR3 size: 12 residues. CDR1 and CDR2 (germline): SGHDT, YYEEEE. Between the trimmed V and J ends, which lost 6 bases and 4 bases, there was a span of 10 bases. The CDR3 loop reads CASKTKSYGYTF. Written as DNA, the CDR3 is TGTGCCAGCAAAACAAAGTCCTATGGCTACACCTTC.

On this clone: The identical CDR3 is also encoded by other nucleotide sequences in the sample. The chain employs TRBV18 and TRBJ1-1, with D possibly being TRBD1 (5 bases). Trimming removed 3 bases at V and 5 bases at J, with 10 bases between. The CDR3 runs 13 residues. The V gene's germline CDR1 is KGHSH and CDR2 LQKENI. Here the CDR3 reads CASSPQGWTEAFF. Written as DNA, the CDR3 is TGTGCCAGCTCACCCCAGGGTTGGACTGAAGCTTTCTTT.

In DNA, the CDR3 is TGTGCCAGCAGTTCGCCTAGCGGGAGAGCAGATACGCAGTATTTT. It yields the protein CASSSPSGRADTQYF. This chain connects TRBV6-6 to TRBJ2-3, with 10 bases fitting TRBD2. CDR3 length equals 15 residues. V shed 4 bases, J shed 4 bases, and the junction held 5 bases outside the gene matches. The germline V gene encodes CDR1 MNHNY and CDR2 SVGAGI (reference sequence).

The chain links TRBV5-1 to TRBJ2-2; 7 nucleotides match TRBD1. The CDR3 totals 15 residues. The germline gives CDR1 SGHRS, CDR2 YFSETQ. V lost 3 bases and J lost 8; bases outside the gene matches: 10. CDR3 nucleotides: TGCGCCAGCAGCTGGACAGGACTTTCTTCGGGGGAGCTGTTTTTT. Encoded protein: CASSWTGLSSGELFF.

A single count supports this clone. The chain combines TRBV2 with TRBJ1-3, with D unresolved. Trimming pared 6 bases from V and 4 bases from J, leaving 10 bases between. The CDR3 length is 13 residues. CDR1 and CDR2 from the germline V gene are SNHLY and FYNNEI. The CDR3 DNA follows: TGTGCCAGCAGCGAGGAAACCGGAAACACCATATATTTT. Its translation is CASSEETGNTIYF.

The rearrangement joins TRBV7-8 to TRBJ1-3, with no clear D. CDR1 SGHVS and CDR2 FQNEAQ come from the germline V gene. Trimming shortened V by 1 base and J by 0 bases, and 10 bases separated the two germline ends. The CDR3 runs 16 residues. This CDR3 is CASSLVEISSGNTIYF. For the CDR3, the DNA is TGTGCCAGCAGCTTAGTGGAGATAAGCTCTGGAAACACCATATATTTT.

This chain joins TRBV6-6 and TRBJ2-7; D is undetermined. Deletions cut 0 bases from V and 3 bases from J, with 12 bases between. CDR3 length equals 15 residues. Germline CDR1 is MNHNY and CDR2 is SVGAGI (reference sequence). CDR3 sequence reads: CASSYSSGKGYEQYF. CDR3 bases: TGTGCCAGCAGTTACTCTAGTGGCAAGGGCTACGAGCAGTACTTC.

The CDR3 DNA reads TGTGCCAGCTCTCCCAGGAACTCTGGAAACACCATATATTTT. This encodes CASSPRNSGNTIYF. This chain connects TRBV18 to TRBJ1-3; no firm D call. CDR3 size: 14 residues. The ends were cut back, 6 bases at V and 0 bases at J, with 9 bases in the middle. CDR1 is KGHSH, CDR2 LQKENI, per germline.

This chain connects TRBV28 to TRBJ1-5; 7 nucleotides match TRBD1. The CDR3 is made up of 16 amino acids. Germline-derived CDR1 and CDR2 are MDHEN and SYDVKM. The junction had 12 bases not matched to a gene; V was cut back by 6 bases and J by 4 bases. The CDR3 reads CASSPTKGQQNQPQHF. The CDR3 DNA reads as TGTGCCAGCAGCCCCACCAAGGGACAGCAGAATCAGCCCCAGCATTTT.

Regarding this clone: This same CDR3 is encoded by further DNA sequences in the sample. The J gene is TRBJ2-7, the V gene TRBV4-2; 7 bases agree with TRBD1. The CDR3 is 16 residues long. Germline V gene data show CDR1 as LGHNA and CDR2 as YNFKEQ. J was trimmed by 0 bases and V by 1 base; bases with no gene match: 6. The CDR3 here is CASSQGSTGSSYEQYF. CDR3 nucleotide sequence: TGTGCCAGCAGCCAAGGGTCGACAGGGAGCTCCTACGAGCAGTACTTC.

This clone appeared once. V usage is TRBV2 and J usage is TRBJ1-5, with TRBD1 matching 10 bases. With 4 bases clipped from V and 4 bases from J, the junction kept 7 bases outside the gene matches. The CDR3 sequence is 16 residues long. The germline V gene has CDR1 SNHLY and CDR2 FYNNEI. The CDR3 DNA reads as TGTGCCAGCAGTGGGGACAGGGGCGTCATGAATCAGCCCCAGCATTTT. Its translation: CASSGDRGVMNQPQHF.

The rearrangement uses TRBV6-1 and TRBJ1-4; D gene ambiguous. V was cut by 2 bases and J by 3 bases, with 13 bases left in between. Germline CDR1 MNHNS, CDR2 SASEGT. CDR3 length: 16 amino acids. CDR3 residues: CASSEYSGIPNEKLFF. The CDR3 coding sequence is TGTGCCAGCAGTGAATATTCGGGAATCCCTAATGAAAAACTGTTTTTT.

The J gene is TRBJ1-4, the V gene TRBV6-4, with 9 bases lining up with TRBD1. V lost 7 bases to trimming and J lost 7 bases; unmatched junction nucleotides: 10. The CDR3 runs to 15 residues. Germline assignment: CDR1 MRHNA and CDR2 SNTAGT. This chain's CDR3 is CASKISQGAVEKLFF. CDR3 nucleotide sequence: TGTGCCAGCAAGATATCACAGGGGGCGGTTGAAAAACTGTTTTTT.

This clone appeared once. The chain has TRBV5-4 and TRBJ1-3, with 8 bases that match TRBD1. The germline V gene has CDR1 SGHNT and CDR2 YYREEE (reference sequence). The CDR3 is 13 amino acids. V gave up 4 bases and J gave up 8 bases; unmatched junction bases: 5. CDR3 protein: CASSPGQGYTIYF. Written as DNA, the CDR3 is TGTGCCAGCAGCCCAGGACAGGGTTACACCATATATTTT.